This T cell receptor (beta chain) stems from a study of shared clonotypes between healthy human individuals. TCRdb's copy holds only in-frame clones and misses some; the assay was immunoSEQ multiplex PCR. The repertoire holds 740,000 or so clones, roughly 72% seen once, with more than 1.5% in the top ten. Every donor, a Caucasian adult, lived in Nashville, Tennessee. Trimming shortened V by 6 bases and J by 6 bases, and 14 bases separated the two germline ends. From germline, CDR1 is SEHNR and CDR2 FQNEAQ (reference sequence). The CDR3 covers 13 residues. Material: memory CD4+ T cells sorted from blood. Specified subset: CD45RA-negative fraction. The source is a woman in her twenties or thirties in good health. This chain links TRBV7-9 with TRBJ1-1; D unclear. The CDR3 region has the DNA TGTGCCAGCAGGGTCCTCGGGGAATCTGAAGCTTTCTTT. This encodes CASRVLGESEAFF.